The next 13 T cell receptor beta chains were all read from a single sample in a study of shared clonotypes between healthy human individuals. The method was immunoSEQ multiplex PCR; TCRdb's version includes in-frame clones alone and lacks a portion of them. The table includes roughly 2.1 million clones, roughly 91% detected once. Terminally differentiated effector memory CD45RA+ cells were excluded from the naive CD8 cells, which were CD45RO-negative and positively selected for CCR7. The sample was naive CD8+ T cells from PBMCs. These receptors all come from a man between 18 and 35 years old in good health. Some clones in this sample may be carry-over from other donors' samples.

The J gene is TRBJ2-7, the V gene TRBV15, with 9 bases fitting TRBD2. This CDR3 region has 16 residues. Germline V gene lookup returns CDR1 LNHNV and CDR2 YYDKDF (reference sequence). The ends lost 0 bases at V and 4 bases at J; junction bases unmatched: 7. The CDR3 region is CATSRDLAGGIYEQYF. The CDR3, as DNA: TGTGCCACCAGCAGAGATCTGGCGGGAGGGATTTACGAGCAGTACTTC.

The V and J genes are TRBV11-2 and TRBJ2-2; D gene uncertain. CDR3 length: 11 amino acids. Germline CDR1 reads SGHAT; CDR2 reads FQNNGV. Trimming removed 4 bases from V and 6 bases from J, with 3 bases in between. The CDR3 protein is CASSYAGELFF. CDR3 nucleotide sequence: TGTGCCAGCAGCTACGCCGGGGAGCTGTTTTTT.

This clone was recorded once. This chain uses TRBV4-3 with TRBJ1-1; unclear D gene. Germline assignment: CDR1 LGHNA and CDR2 YSLEER. Trimming shortened V by 0 bases and J by 1 base, and 6 bases separated the two germline ends. The length of the CDR3 is 14 residues. In DNA form, the CDR3 reads TGCGCCAGCAGCCAAGACGTCGAGAACACTGAAGCTTTCTTT. Translated: CASSQDVENTEAFF.

The gene calls are TRBV9 and TRBJ2-7, with a possible D match to TRBD1 (6 bases). This CDR3 is built from 13 residues. Germline V gene data show CDR1 as SGDLS and CDR2 as YYNGEE. V gave up 4 bases and J gave up 6 bases, with 14 bases separating them. The CDR3 coding sequence is TGTGCCAGCAGCCCAACCCACAGGGTCGAGCAGTACTTC. Amino acid sequence: CASSPTHRVEQYF. Full variable domain (rest looked up from reference TRBV9 and TRBJ2-7): DSGVTQTPKHLITATGQRVTLRCSPRSGDLSVYWYQQSLDQGLQFLIQYYNGEERAKGNILERFSAQQFPDLHSELNLSSLELGDSALYFCASSPTHRVEQYFGPGTRLTVT.

On this clone: The identical CDR3 is also encoded by other nucleotide sequences in the sample. The gene calls are TRBV5-1 and TRBJ2-7, with D tentatively TRBD1 or TRBD2 (5 bases each). V lost 4 bases, J lost 2 bases, and 13 bases lay in between. Germline CDR1 is SGHRS and CDR2 is YFSETQ. The CDR3 length is 14 residues. In nucleotides, the CDR3 is TGCGCCAGCAGCGACCGGGACCGAACCTACGAGCAGTACTTC. This encodes CASSDRDRTYEQYF.

The chain recombines TRBV7-3 with TRBJ2-3, with D hard to call. The ends were cut back, 5 bases at V and 0 bases at J, with 15 bases in the middle. The CDR3 length is 16 residues. Germline-derived CDR1 and CDR2 are SGHTA and FQGTGA. CDR3 nucleotides: TGTGCCAGCAGCCCAGACGCCCTATCCAGCACAGATACGCAGTATTTT. It is translated as CASSPDALSSTDTQYF.

The table lists this clone with a few counts. The chain employs TRBV30 and TRBJ1-1; the D is unclear. The CDR3 totals 11 residues. Looked up from germline, CDR1 is GTSNPN and CDR2 is SVGIG (reference sequence). The V end was cut by 8 bases, the J end by 4 bases, with 11 bases between. The CDR3 protein is CALSTGTEAFF. The DNA for the CDR3 is TGTGCCCTCTCGACGGGCACTGAAGCTTTCTTT.

V is TRBV28 and J is TRBJ1-1; TRBD1 matches at 7 bases. Trimming removed 5 bases from V and 0 bases from J; junction bases left unmatched: 9. Germline CDR1 and CDR2: MDHEN and SYDVKM. The CDR3 is 16 residues long. CDR3 amino acids: CASSRGGGGMNTEAFF. The CDR3 bases are TGTGCCAGCAGTCGGGGTGGAGGGGGCATGAACACTGAAGCTTTCTTT.

The V and J genes are TRBV28 and TRBJ2-3; D unclear. This CDR3 region has 13 residues. V lost 2 bases and J lost 6, with 9 bases in between. Germline V gives CDR1 MDHEN, CDR2 SYDVKM. The CDR3 bases are TGTGCCAGCAGTTTAGTGGGGATGGATACGCAGTATTTT. The encoded protein is CASSLVGMDTQYF.

On this clone: At the DNA level, this CDR3 is encoded by other sequences in the same sample as well. CDR3 DNA sequence: TGCGCCAGCAGCTTGAGCGGAACCTACGAGCAGTACTTC. Translated: CASSLSGTYEQYF. J is TRBJ2-7 and V is TRBV5-1, with D possibly TRBD2 on 5 matching bases. The germline V gene encodes CDR1 SGHRS and CDR2 YFSETQ. CDR3 length: 13 amino acids. Trimming removed 1 base from V and 2 bases from J, with 7 bases in between. Combining the CDR3 with reference TRBV5-1 and TRBJ2-7 gives the whole variable domain KAGVTQTPRYLIKTRGQQVTLSCSPISGHRSVSWYQQTPGQGLQFLFEYFSETQRNKGNFPGRFSGRQFSNSRSEMNVSTLELGDSALYLCASSLSGTYEQYFGPGTRLTVT.

With regard to this clone: A much larger clone sits a single nucleotide away, making a read error possible. The sample contains more than one DNA sequence encoding this CDR3. V and J are TRBV7-6 and TRBJ2-5; D gene uncertain. Germline CDR1 SGHVS, CDR2 FNYEAQ. The V end lost 3 bases, the J end lost 4 bases, and 3 bases lay between the germline ends. CDR3 size: 11 residues. The DNA for the CDR3 is TGTGCCAGCAGCTTCGGAGAGACCCAGTACTTC. This translates into CASSFGETQYF.

V gene TRBV27 combines with J gene TRBJ2-1; 11 bases are a match to TRBD1. V trimming: 2 bases; J trimming: 6 bases; junction bases outside the gene matches: 12. There are 18 residues in the CDR3. Germline assignment: CDR1 MNHEY and CDR2 SMNVEV (reference sequence). The DNA of the CDR3 is TGTGCCAGCAGTTTACTGTTAGGACAGGGGGCAGTGGGCAATGAGCAGTTCTTC. Protein product: CASSLLLGQGAVGNEQFF.

The chain employs TRBV29-1 and TRBJ2-7, with D perhaps matching TRBD2 (5 bases). V shed 4 bases and J shed 7 bases, with 14 bases lying between them. Germline V gene lookup returns CDR1 SQVTM and CDR2 ANQGSEA. There are 12 residues in the CDR3. CDR3 DNA sequence: TGCAGCGTTGGTTCCCAGTCGGGGGAGCAGTACTTC. Its translation is CSVGSQSGEQYF.